The entry below describes one T cell receptor (beta chain). The junction departs from germline at one end; a sequencing error may be responsible. Distinct nucleotide sequences in the sample also encode this CDR3. This sample was included in a study of radiotherapy plus CTLA-4 blockade in lung cancer. Germline CDR1 is SGHTA and CDR2 is FQGTGA. This CDR3 region has 16 residues. The method was immunoSEQ multiplex PCR; TCRdb's version includes in-frame clones alone and lacks a portion of them. Here the sample spans approximately 85,000 clones, approximately 86% being singletons. Treatment of patients with chemo-refractory metastatic non-small-cell lung cancer consisted of focal radiation plus CTLA-4 blockade with ipilimumab.

This material consisted of peripheral blood, taken from a patient treated with radiotherapy plus ipilimumab. This receptor was taken from a human donor with non-small cell lung cancer who had a partial response to radiotherapy plus ipilimumab. The rearrangement links TRBV7-3 to TRBJ1-2; possibly TRBD1 for D (6 bases). The CDR3 protein is CASSFYVNRDTYGYTF. DNA for the CDR3: TGCGCCAGCAGCTTTTACGTTAACCGGGACACCTATGGCTACACCTTC.